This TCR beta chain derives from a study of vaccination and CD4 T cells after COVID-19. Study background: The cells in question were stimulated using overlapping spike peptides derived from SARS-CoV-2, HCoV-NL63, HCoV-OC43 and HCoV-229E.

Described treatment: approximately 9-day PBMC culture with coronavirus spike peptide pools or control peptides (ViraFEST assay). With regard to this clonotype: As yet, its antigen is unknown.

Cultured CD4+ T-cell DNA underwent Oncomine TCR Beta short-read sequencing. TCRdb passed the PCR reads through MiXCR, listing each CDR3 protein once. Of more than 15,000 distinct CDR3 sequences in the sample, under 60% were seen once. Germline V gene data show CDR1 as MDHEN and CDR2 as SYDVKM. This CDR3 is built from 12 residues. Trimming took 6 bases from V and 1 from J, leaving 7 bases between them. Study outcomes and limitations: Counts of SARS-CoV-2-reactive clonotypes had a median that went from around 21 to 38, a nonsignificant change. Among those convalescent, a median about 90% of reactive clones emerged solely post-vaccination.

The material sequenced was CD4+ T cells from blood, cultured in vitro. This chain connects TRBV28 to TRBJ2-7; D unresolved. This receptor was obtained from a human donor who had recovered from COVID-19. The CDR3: CASRPQSYEQYF. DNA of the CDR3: TGTGCCAGCAGGCCGCAGTCCTACGAGCAGTACTTC.